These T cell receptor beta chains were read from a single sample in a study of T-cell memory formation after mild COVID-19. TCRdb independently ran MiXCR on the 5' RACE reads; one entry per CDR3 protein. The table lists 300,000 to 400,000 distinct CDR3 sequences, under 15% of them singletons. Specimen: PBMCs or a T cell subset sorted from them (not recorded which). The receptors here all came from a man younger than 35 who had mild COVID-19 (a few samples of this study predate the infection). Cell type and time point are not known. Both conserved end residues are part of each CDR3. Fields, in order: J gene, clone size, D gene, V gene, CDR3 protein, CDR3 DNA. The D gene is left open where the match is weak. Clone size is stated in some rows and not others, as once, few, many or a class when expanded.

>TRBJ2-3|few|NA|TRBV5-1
CASRVATSTDTQYF
TGCGCCAGCAGAGTAGCAACTAGCACAGATACGCAGTATTTT
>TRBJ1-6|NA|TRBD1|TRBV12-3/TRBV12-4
CASTRQGDSPLHF
TGTGCCAGCACACGGCAGGGGGATTCACCCCTCCACTTT
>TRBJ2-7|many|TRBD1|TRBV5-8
CASSWGAGTGLAEQYF
TGTGCCAGCAGCTGGGGGGCCGGGACAGGTCTGGCCGAGCAGTACTTC
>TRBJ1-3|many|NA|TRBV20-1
CSATWGTYSGNTIYF
TGCAGTGCTACTTGGGGTACCTACTCTGGAAACACCATATATTTT
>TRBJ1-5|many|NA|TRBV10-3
CAISESTENQPQHF
TGTGCCATCAGTGAGTCGACAGAAAATCAGCCCCAGCATTTT
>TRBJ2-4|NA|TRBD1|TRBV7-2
CASSLGGSTKNIQYF
TGTGCCAGCAGCCTAGGGGGCAGTACCAAAAACATTCAGTACTTC
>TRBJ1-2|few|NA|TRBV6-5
CASSRPRDYGYTF
TGTGCCAGCAGTCGACCGCGCGACTATGGCTACACCTTC
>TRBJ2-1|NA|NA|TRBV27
CASSSTRQPNEQFF
TGTGCCAGCAGTTCCACCCGACAGCCCAATGAGCAGTTCTTC
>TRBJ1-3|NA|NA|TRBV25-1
CASSEYMGGNNIYF
TGTGCCAGCAGTGAATATATGGGTGGAAACAACATATATTTT
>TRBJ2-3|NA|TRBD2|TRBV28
CASSLYRGVTDTQYF
TGTGCCAGCAGTTTATATCGGGGGGTCACAGATACGCAGTATTTT
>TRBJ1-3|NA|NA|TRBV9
CASSAGPGSGNTIYF
TGTGCCAGCAGCGCCGGACCGGGCTCTGGAAACACCATATATTTT
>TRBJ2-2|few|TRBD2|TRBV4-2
CASSQGGGAFTGELFF
TGTGCCAGCAGCCAAGGCGGGGGGGCCTTCACCGGGGAGCTGTTTTTT
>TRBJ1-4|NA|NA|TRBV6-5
CASRRWGTTNEKLFF
TGTGCCAGCAGGCGATGGGGGACGACTAATGAAAAACTGTTTTTT
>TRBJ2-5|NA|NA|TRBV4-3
CASSQEGTAAETQYF
TGCGCCAGCAGCCAAGAAGGTACCGCGGCGGAGACCCAGTACTTC
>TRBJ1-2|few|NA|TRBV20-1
CRAEGEDYGYTF
TGCAGAGCGGAGGGGGAAGACTATGGCTACACCTTC
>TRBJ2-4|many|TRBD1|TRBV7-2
CASSLGLQGENIQYF
TGTGCCAGCAGCTTAGGTTTACAGGGGGAAAACATTCAGTACTTC
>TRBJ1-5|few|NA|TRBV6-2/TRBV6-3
CASSYSGGTQPQHF
TGTGCCAGCAGTTACTCTGGGGGGACTCAGCCCCAGCATTTT
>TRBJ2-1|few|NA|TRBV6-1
CASGTPATNEQFF
TGTGCCAGCGGGACGCCGGCTACGAATGAGCAGTTCTTC
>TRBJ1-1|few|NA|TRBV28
CASSLAAARAEAFF
TGTGCCAGCAGTTTAGCGGCGGCTAGAGCTGAAGCTTTCTTT
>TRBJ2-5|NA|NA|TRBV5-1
CASSFDETQYF
TGCGCCAGCAGCTTCGATGAGACCCAGTACTTC
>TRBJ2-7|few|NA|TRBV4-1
CASSQDAEQYF
TGCGCCAGCAGCCAAGACGCCGAGCAGTACTTC
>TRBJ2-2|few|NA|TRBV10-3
CAISVGGTGELFF
TGTGCCATCAGTGTCGGGGGCACCGGGGAGCTGTTTTTT
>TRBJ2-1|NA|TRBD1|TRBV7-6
CASSSPRGQGNEQFF
TGTGCCAGCAGCTCACCTCGGGGACAGGGAAATGAGCAGTTCTTC
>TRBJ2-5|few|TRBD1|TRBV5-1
CASSTLPGQGETQYF
TGCGCCAGCAGCACCCTGCCCGGACAGGGCGAGACCCAGTACTTC
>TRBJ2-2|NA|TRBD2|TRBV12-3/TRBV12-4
CASITKTSGGPSTGELFF
TGTGCCAGCATCACCAAGACTAGCGGGGGACCATCCACCGGGGAGCTGTTTTTT
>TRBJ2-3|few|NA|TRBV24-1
CATSDLRAPTDTQYF
TGTGCCACCAGTGATTTGCGAGCTCCCACAGATACGCAGTATTTT
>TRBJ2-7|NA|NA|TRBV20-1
CSARSGTYEQYF
TGCAGTGCTAGATCCGGCACCTACGAGCAGTACTTC
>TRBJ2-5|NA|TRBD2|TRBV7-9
CASSKRGGGQETQYF
TGTGCCAGCAGCAAGCGGGGGGGCGGCCAAGAGACCCAGTACTTC
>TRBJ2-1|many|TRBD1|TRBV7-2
CASSLGQGRNEQFF
TGCGCCAGCAGCTTGGGACAGGGGAGAAATGAGCAGTTCTTC
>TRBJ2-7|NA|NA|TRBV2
CATGLLYEQYF
TGTGCCACGGGACTTCTCTACGAGCAGTACTTC
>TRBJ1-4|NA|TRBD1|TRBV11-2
CASSETGANEKLFF
TGTGCCAGCAGCGAGACAGGGGCTAATGAAAAACTGTTTTTT
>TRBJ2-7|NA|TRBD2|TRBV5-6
CASSLDRRGGPLHEQYF
TGTGCCAGCAGCTTGGATAGGCGCGGGGGGCCCCTCCACGAGCAGTACTTC
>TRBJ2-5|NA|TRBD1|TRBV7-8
CASSLAFGGQRRRETQYF
TGTGCCAGCAGCTTAGCGTTTGGGGGACAGAGGCGCCGAGAGACCCAGTACTTC
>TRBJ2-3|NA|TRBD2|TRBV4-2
CASSQDSTSGSDTQYF
TGTGCCAGCAGCCAAGATTCCACTAGCGGTTCAGATACGCAGTATTTT
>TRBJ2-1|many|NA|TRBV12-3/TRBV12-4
CASSLAVVEQFF
TGTGCCAGCAGTTTAGCGGTGGTTGAGCAGTTCTTC
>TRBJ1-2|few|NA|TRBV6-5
CASSLSDSLKGYTF
TGTGCCAGCAGTTTGTCGGATAGCCTTAAGGGCTACACCTTC
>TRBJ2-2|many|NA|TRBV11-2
CASSPSQGTGELFF
TGTGCCAGCAGCCCCTCACAGGGAACCGGGGAGCTGTTTTTT
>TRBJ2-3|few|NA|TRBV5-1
CASSLSRDATDTQYF
TGCGCCAGCAGCTTGTCCCGGGACGCCACAGATACGCAGTATTTT
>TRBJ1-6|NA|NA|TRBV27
CASRTGLRSPLHF
TGTGCCAGCAGGACAGGCCTGAGGTCACCCCTCCACTTT
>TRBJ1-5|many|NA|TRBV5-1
CASSLAGRGNQPQHF
TGCGCCAGCAGCTTGGCGGGGCGGGGGAATCAGCCCCAGCATTTT
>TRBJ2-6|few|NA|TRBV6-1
CASSEAGLGSGANVLTF
TGTGCCAGCAGTGAAGCGGGGTTAGGCTCTGGGGCCAACGTCCTGACTTTC
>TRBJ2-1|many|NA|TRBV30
CAWSVNGGSYNEQFF
TGTGCCTGGAGTGTTAACGGGGGCTCCTACAATGAGCAGTTCTTC
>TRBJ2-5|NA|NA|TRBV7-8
CASSGRARLGTQYF
TGTGCCAGCAGCGGCAGGGCCCGCCTGGGGACCCAGTACTTC
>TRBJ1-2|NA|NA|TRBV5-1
CASSYVAGSRGYTF
TGCGCCAGCAGCTACGTAGCAGGGAGTCGGGGCTACACCTTC
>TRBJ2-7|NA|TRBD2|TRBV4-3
CASSQLAGGYEQYF
TGCGCCAGCAGCCAACTAGCGGGGGGTTACGAGCAGTACTTC
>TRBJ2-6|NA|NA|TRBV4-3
CASSHRISGANVLTF
TGCGCCAGCAGCCACAGGATCTCTGGGGCCAACGTCCTGACTTTC
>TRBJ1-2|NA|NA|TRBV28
CASSLSLYYGYTF
TGTGCCAGCAGTTTATCCCTTTACTATGGCTACACCTTC
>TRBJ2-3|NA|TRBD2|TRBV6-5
CASRQAGGQPYF
TGTGCCAGCAGGCAGGCGGGGGGGCAACCGTACTTT
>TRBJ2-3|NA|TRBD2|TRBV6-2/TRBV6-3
CASRIAGAADTQYF
TGTGCCAGCAGAATAGCGGGGGCCGCAGATACGCAGTATTTT
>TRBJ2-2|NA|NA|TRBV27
CASSPIGLGRELFF
TGTGCCAGCAGTCCGATTGGTCTAGGACGGGAGCTGTTTTTT
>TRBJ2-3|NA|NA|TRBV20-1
CSARGSVGDTQYF
TGCAGTGCTAGGGGGAGTGTTGGCGATACGCAGTATTTT
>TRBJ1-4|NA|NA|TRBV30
CAWVFNEKLFF
TGTGCCTGGGTGTTTAATGAAAAACTGTTTTTT
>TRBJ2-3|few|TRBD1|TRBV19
CASSIHGQGPSTDTQYF
TGTGCCAGTAGTATACACGGACAGGGACCCTCCACAGATACGCAGTATTTT
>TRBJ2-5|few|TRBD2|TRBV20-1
CSGLAGVETQYF
TGCAGTGGGCTAGCGGGGGTTGAGACCCAGTACTTC
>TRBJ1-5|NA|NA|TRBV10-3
CAISAQIDNQPQHF
TGTGCCATCAGTGCACAGATAGACAATCAGCCCCAGCATTTT